This TCR beta chain was recovered during a study of blood T cell repertoires in COVID-19. Study overall: Some COVID-19 samples were acute and others convalescent; all came from the United States, Italy and Spain.

In the original workflow: It was from reference gene primer amplification that nucleated cell counts were estimated. Sequencing used immunoSEQ multiplex PCR; TCRdb keeps in-frame clones, though not all of them. The V and J calls and clone size are taken from that table; D and trimming were inferred from the DNA. The data hold 300,000 to 450,000 clones, with around 85% observed a single time. CDR1 is MNHEY, CDR2 SMNVEV, per germline (reference sequence). This CDR3 contains 16 residues. The junction had 13 bases not matched to a gene; V was cut back by 4 bases and J by 6 bases. This rearrangement joins TRBV27 to TRBJ2-7; 9 nucleotides agree with TRBD2. The TCR originated in a woman in her late teens or twenties with acute or convalescent COVID-19. Material for sequencing was peripheral blood. CDR3 DNA: TGTGCCAGCAGTTCCTTAGCGGGAGTTCCTCTCGGCGAGCAGTACTTC. Its translation: CASSSLAGVPLGEQYF.